This T cell receptor beta chain is from a study of blood T cells in healthy people across ages. Germline assignment: CDR1 SEHNR and CDR2 FQNEAQ (reference sequence). The CDR3 runs 15 residues. The V end lost 4 bases, the J end lost 8 bases, and 18 bases lay between the germline ends. A second PCR of 7 to 11 cycles used a sample-barcoded 5' primer and a J-beta primer mix. TCRdb fed the 5' RACE reads into MiXCR, producing one record per CDR3 protein. Among 850,000 to 1,100,000 distinct CDR3 sequences listed, around two fifths were seen once. This chain uses TRBV7-9 with TRBJ2-4; maybe TRBD1 (6 bases). The TCR originated in a man aged 18 to 30 in good health. The specimen sequenced was blood. CDR3: CASSYTGLTEYIQYF. The DNA for the CDR3 is TGTGCCAGCAGCTACACAGGGCTTACCGAGTACATTCAGTACTTC.